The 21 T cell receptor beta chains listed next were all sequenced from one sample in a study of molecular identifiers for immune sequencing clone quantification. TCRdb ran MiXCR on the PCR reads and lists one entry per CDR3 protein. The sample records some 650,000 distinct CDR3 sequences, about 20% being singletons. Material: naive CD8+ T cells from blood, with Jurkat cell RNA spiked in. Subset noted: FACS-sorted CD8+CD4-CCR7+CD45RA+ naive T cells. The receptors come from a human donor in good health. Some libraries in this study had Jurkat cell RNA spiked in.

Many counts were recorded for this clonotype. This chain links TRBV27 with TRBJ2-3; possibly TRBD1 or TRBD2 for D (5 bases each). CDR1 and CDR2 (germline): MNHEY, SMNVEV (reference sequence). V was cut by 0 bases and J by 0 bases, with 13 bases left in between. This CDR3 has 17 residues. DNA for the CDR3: TGTGCCAGCAGTTTATCTGCCGGGGCGGAAAGCACAGATACGCAGTATTTT. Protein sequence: CASSLSAGAESTDTQYF.

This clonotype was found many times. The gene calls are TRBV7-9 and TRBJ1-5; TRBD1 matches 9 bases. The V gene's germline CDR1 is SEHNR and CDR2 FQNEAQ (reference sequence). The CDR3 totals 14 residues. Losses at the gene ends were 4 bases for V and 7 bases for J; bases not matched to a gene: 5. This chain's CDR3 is CASSWDRAGQPQHF. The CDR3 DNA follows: TGTGCCAGCAGCTGGGACAGGGCAGGGCAGCCCCAGCATTTT.

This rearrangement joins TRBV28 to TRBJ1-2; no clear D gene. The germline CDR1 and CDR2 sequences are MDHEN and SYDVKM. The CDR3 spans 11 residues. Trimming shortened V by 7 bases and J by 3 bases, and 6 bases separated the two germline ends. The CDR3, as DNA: TGTGCCAGCACGAGTGACTATGGCTACACCTTC. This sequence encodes CASTSDYGYTF.

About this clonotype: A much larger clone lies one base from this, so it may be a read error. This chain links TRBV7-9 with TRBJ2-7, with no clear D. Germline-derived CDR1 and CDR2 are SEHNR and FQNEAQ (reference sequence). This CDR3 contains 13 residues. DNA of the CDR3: TGTGCCAGCAGCCCTATCCGCTTGTATGAGCAGCACTTC. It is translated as CASSPIRLYEQHF.

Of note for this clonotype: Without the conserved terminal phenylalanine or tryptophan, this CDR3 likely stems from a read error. This CDR3 reads CASGQAVGNTIYS. CDR3 coding DNA: TGTGCCAGTGGACAGGCCGTTGGAAACACCATATATTCT. The chain joins TRBV19 to TRBJ1-3; the match to TRBD1 covers 7 bases. Trimming cost V 8 bases and J 3 bases; bases outside gene matches: 4. The CDR3 length is 13 residues. Germline CDR1 reads LNHDA; CDR2 reads SQIVND (reference sequence).

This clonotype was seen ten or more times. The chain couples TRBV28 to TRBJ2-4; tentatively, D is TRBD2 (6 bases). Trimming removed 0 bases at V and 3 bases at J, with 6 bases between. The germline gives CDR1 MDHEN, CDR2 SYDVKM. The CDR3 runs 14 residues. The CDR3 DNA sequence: TGTGCCAGCAGTTTATGGACTAGCAAAAACATTCAGTACTTC. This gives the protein CASSLWTSKNIQYF.

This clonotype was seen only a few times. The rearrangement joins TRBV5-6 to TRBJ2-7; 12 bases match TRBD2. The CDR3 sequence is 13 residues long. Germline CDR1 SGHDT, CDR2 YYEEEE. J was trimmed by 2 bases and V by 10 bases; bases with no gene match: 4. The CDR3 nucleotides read TGTGCCTGTACTAGCGGGAGGACCTACGAGCAGTACTTC. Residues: CACTSGRTYEQYF.

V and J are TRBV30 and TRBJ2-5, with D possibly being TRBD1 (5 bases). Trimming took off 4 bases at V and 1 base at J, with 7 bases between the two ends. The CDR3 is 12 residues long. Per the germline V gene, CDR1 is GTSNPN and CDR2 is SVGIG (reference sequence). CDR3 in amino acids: CAWNQGQETQYF. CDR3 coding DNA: TGTGCCTGGAATCAGGGCCAAGAGACCCAGTACTTC.

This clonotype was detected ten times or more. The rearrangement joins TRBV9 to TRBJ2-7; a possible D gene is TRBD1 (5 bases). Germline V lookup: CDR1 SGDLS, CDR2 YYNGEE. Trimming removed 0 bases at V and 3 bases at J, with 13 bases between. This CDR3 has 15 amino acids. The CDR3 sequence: CASSVDQGSVYEQYF. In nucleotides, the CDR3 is TGTGCCAGCAGCGTAGATCAGGGATCGGTCTACGAGCAGTACTTC.

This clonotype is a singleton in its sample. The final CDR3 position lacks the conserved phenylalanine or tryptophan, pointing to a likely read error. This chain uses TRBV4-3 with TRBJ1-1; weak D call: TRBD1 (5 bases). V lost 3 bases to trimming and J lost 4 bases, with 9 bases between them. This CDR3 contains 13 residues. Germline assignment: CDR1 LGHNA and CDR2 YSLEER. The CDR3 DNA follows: TGCGCCAGCAGCCAGGCCGGGACCACTGAAGCTTTCTCT. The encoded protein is CASSQAGTTEAFS.

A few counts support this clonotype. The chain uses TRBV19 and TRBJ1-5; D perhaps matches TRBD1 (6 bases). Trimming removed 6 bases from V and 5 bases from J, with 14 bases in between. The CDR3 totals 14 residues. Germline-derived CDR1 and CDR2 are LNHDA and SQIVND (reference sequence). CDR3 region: CASRLGRGYQPQHF. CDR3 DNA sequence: TGTGCCAGTAGACTTGGGAGGGGGTATCAGCCCCAGCATTTT.

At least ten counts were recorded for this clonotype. The CDR3 sequence: CASSPRAGGRTGELFF. In nucleotides, the CDR3 is TGTGCCAGCAGCCCTCGGGCGGGGGGGCGTACCGGGGAGCTGTTTTTT. V is TRBV12-3 or TRBV12-4 and J is TRBJ2-2, with 9 bases aligning to TRBD2. The CDR3 covers 16 residues. V shed 6 bases and J 5 bases; nucleotides not matched to a gene: 10.

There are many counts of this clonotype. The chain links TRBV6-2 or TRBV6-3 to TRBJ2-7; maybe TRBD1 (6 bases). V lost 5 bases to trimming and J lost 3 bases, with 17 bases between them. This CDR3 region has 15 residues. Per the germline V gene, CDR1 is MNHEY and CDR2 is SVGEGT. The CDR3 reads CASSPTSQGRYEQYF. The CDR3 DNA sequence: TGTGCCAGCAGTCCCACCAGCCAGGGGCGCTACGAGCAGTACTTC.

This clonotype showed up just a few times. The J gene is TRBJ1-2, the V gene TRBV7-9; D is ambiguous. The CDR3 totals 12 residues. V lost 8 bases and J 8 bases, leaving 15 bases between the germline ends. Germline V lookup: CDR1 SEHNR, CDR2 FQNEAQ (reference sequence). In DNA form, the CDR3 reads TGTGCCAGCGTCGGATGGGCTATGGGCTACACCTTC. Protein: CASVGWAMGYTF.

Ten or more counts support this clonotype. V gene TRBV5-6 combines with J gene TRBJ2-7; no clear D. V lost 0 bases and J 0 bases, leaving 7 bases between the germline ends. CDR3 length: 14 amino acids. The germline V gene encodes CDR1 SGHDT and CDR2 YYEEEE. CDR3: CASSLVTSSYEQYF. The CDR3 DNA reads TGTGCCAGCAGCTTGGTAACAAGCTCCTACGAGCAGTACTTC.

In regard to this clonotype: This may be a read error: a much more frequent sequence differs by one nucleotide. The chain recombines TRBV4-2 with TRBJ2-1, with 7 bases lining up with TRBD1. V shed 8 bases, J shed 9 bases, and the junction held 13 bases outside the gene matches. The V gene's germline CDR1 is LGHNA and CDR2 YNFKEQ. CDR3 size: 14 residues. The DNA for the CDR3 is TGTGCCAGCGGCGAAAAACAGGGGCCCGGTGAGCAGTTCTTC. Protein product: CASGEKQGPGEQFF.

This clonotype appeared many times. The CDR3, as DNA: TGCAGCGTTGAAGATGAGAGCGGGGGGTTTTTTGGCACAGATACGCAGTATTTT. Protein: CSVEDESGGFFGTDTQYF. V gene TRBV29-1 combines with J gene TRBJ2-3; 9 bases are a match to TRBD2. V lost 0 bases to trimming and J lost 1 base; unmatched junction nucleotides: 11. This CDR3 contains 18 residues. Germline lookup yields CDR1 SQVTM and CDR2 ANQGSEA.

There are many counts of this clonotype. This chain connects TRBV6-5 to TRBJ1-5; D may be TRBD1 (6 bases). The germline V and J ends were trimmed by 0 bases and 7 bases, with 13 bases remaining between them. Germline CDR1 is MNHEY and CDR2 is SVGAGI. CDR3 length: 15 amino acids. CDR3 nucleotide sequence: TGTGCCAGCAGTTACTCCGCCTCAGGGGCGCAGCCCCAGCATTTT. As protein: CASSYSASGAQPQHF.

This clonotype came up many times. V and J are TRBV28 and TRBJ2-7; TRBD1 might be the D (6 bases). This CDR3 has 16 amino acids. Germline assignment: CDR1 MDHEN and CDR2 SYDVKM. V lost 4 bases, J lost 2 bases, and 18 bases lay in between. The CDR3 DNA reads TGTGCCAGCAGTTCCGCACTAGACAGGTCTCCCTACGAGCAGTACTTC. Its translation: CASSSALDRSPYEQYF.

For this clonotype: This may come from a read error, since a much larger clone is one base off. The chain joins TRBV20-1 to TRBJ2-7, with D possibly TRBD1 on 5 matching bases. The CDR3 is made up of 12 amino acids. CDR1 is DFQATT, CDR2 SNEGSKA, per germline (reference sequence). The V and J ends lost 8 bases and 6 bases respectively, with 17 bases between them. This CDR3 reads CSTKGQLCEQYF. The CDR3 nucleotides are TGCAGTACCAAAGGACAACTTTGCGAGCAGTACTTC.

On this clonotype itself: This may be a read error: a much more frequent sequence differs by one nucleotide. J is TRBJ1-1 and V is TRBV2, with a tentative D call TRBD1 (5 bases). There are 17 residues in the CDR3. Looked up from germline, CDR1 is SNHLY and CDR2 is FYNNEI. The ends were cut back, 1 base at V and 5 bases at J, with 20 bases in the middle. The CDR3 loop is CASSEVPHGGIGTEAFF. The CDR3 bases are TGTGCCAGCAGTGAAGTGCCCCACGGGGGGATAGGGACTGAAGCTTTCTTT. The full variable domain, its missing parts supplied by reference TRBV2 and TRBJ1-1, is EPEVTQTPSHQVTQMGQEVILRCVPISNHLYFYWYRQILGQKVEFLVSFYNNEISEKSEIFDDQFSVERPDGSNFTLKIRSTKLEDSAMYFCASSEVPHGGIGTEAFFGQGTRLTVV.